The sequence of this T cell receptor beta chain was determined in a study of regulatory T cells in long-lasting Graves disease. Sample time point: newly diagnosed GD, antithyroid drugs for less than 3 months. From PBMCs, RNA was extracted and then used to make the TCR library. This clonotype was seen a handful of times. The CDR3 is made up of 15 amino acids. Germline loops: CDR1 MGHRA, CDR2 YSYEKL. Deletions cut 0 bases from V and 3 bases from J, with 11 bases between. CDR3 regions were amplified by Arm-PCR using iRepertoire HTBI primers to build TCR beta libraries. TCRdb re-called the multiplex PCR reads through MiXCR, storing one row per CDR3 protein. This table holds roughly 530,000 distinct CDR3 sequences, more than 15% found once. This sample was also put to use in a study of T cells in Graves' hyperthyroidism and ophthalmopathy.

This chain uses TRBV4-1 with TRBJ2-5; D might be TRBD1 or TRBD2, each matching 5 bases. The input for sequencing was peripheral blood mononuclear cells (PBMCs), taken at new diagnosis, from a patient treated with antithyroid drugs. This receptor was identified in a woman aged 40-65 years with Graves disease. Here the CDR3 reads CASSQDRWGKETQYF. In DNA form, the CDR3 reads TGCGCCAGCAGCCAAGATAGGTGGGGGAAAGAGACCCAGTACTTC.